This T cell receptor (beta chain) was observed in a study of blood T cell repertoires in COVID-19 (dated by TCRdb to 2018 to 2021). At the level of the whole study: Samples from collaborators originated in the United States, Italy and Spain and spanned both the acute and convalescent phases of COVID-19. The material from the prospective study consisted of cDNA or gDNA derived from T cells, B-cell-depleted T cells, or PBMCs. Subjects who had been exposed to COVID-19, were actively infected with it, or had recovered from it provided the deeply sampled blood TCRbeta repertoires that made up the dataset. The repertoires were released in a freely available public database meant as a resource for research on the immune response to SARS-CoV-2. The samples were drawn from two sources: the first 160 participants of the ongoing ImmuneRACE study, and 1,200 or so subjects contributed by 6 global collaborators. The sample metadata nearly always contained a de-identified subject ID, COVID-19 status, age in years and sex. Where HLA class I and class II types were available, the types were taken from metadata supplied by the sample provider, not from assay-based typing. Overall results and qualifications from the work: The quantity of clinical and demographic metadata differed by source and by participant and was supplied without curation.

From V the trimming removes 2 bases and from J it removes 0 bases, while the gene matches leave 3 bases of the junction unaccounted for. The CDR3 measures 16 amino acids from cysteine to phenylalanine. The sequence is cut down to CDR3 DNA, 48 bases in frame from base 1. CDR1 SGHRS and CDR2 YFSETQ were looked up in the germline V gene. In the prospective study, participants were about 18 to 100 years old, resided in about two dozen geographic areas of the United States, and were enrolled through a virtual design. Cohort assignment in the prospective study relied on participant-reported clinical history from a screening survey and a study questionnaire. Recovered participants in ImmuneRACE Cohort 3 were defined as having two consecutive negative NP/OP PCR tests, clearance from a healthcare professional, or resolution of symptoms. In the prospective study, whole blood, serum and a nasopharyngeal or oropharyngeal swab were collected from each participant by mobile phlebotomists. Additional blood draws and questionnaires over an approximately 2-month period could optionally be provided by prospective study participants. Before DNA extraction, prospective study blood samples were shipped either frozen or at room temperature.

As regards this clone: Which antigen it targets is not known. Per-nucleotide qualities are absent, and no much larger clonotype sits a single base away.

TCRbeta CDR3 regions were amplified from genomic DNA using the immunoSEQ Assay, a bias-controlled multiplex PCR. The study's own analysis went as follows. Nucleated cell counts per sample were estimated from amplification of reference gene primers within the assay. To quantify the absolute abundance of each unique TCRbeta CDR3 rearrangement, sequence reads were collapsed and filtered. For each sample, productive Simpson clonality was calculated as the square root of Simpson's diversity index across productive rearrangements. TCRdb holds this immuneACCESS table with in-frame rearrangements only. Some clones are missing; in checked studies, unresolved V genes explain under half, and the rest has no known cause. That table is the source of V, J and clone size, and D and trimming were worked out from the DNA. The sample includes some 100,000 clones, with 65% to 90% observed a single time. The leading ten clones occupy about 2.5% of the sample.

This sequence was found in a woman in her fifties or sixties who had recovered from COVID-19. The sequence is built from TRBV5-1 and TRBJ2-2, and TRBD2 matches 8 of the central bases. The sample consisted of PBMCs or T cells enriched from blood (not recorded which). The nucleotide sequence is TGCGCCAGCAGCTTTAGCGGGGCCGCGAACACCGGGGAGCTGTTTTTT. This codes for CASSFSGAANTGELFF.